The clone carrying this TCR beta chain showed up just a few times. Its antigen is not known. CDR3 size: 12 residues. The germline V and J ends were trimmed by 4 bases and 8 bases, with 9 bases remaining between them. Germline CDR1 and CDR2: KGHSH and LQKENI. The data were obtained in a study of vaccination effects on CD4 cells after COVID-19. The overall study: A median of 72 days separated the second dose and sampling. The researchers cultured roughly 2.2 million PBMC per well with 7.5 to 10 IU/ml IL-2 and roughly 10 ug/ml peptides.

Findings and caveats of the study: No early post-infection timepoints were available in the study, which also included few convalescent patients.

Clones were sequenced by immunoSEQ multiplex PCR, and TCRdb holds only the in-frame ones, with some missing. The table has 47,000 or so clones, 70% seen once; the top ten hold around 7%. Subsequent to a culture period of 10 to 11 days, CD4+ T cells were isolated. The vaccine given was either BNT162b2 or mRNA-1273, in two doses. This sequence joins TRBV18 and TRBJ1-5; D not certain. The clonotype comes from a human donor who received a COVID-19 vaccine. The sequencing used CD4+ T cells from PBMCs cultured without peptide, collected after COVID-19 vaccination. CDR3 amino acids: CASSLGPEPQHF. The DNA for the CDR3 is TGTGCCAGCTCACTTGGGCCCGAGCCCCAGCATTTT.